This entry lists 9 T cell receptor beta chains sequenced from one sample in a study of T cell repertoires and Cas9 in healthy adults. The assay was immunoSEQ multiplex PCR, and TCRdb's table has in-frame clones only and misses some. Of 20,000 to 25,000 clones listed, under 95% are singletons. Sample: CD4+ effector T cells (CD127+, CD25-, CD137-, CD154-) from PBMCs; culture status not recorded. The receptors were sampled from a human donor in good health.

The chain combines TRBV9 with TRBJ2-7; D might be TRBD2 (5 bases). The CDR3 sequence is 13 residues long. Germline CDR1 SGDLS, CDR2 YYNGEE. The germline V and J ends were trimmed by 0 bases and 7 bases, with 11 bases remaining between them. Written as DNA, the CDR3 is TGTGCCAGCAGCGTAGCCGCAGGAGGAGAGCAGTACTTC. Translated: CASSVAAGGEQYF.

V and J are TRBV21-1 and TRBJ2-1; the table's D call, TRBD2, was not checked against the DNA. TRBV21-1 is a pseudogene segment. The CDR3 loop spans 15 amino acids. DNA for the CDR3: TGTGCCAGCAGCAAAGGGTGGCTAGCGGGGGATGAGCAGTTCTTC. Amino acids: CASSKGWLAGDEQFF.

The chain carries TRBV5-1 and TRBJ2-3; TRBD1 matches at 9 bases. Germline V CDR1 and CDR2: SGHRS, YFSETQ. The CDR3 is made up of 15 amino acids. V was clipped by 7 bases and J by 7 bases; unmatched bases: 13. The CDR3 spells CASSLMGQGANTQYF. The CDR3 DNA sequence: TGCGCCAGCTCATTAATGGGACAGGGAGCAAATACGCAGTATTTT.

The chain recombines TRBV11-3 with TRBJ2-3; possible D gene TRBD1, 5 bases. The length of the CDR3 is 14 residues. Germline V lookup: CDR1 SGHNT, CDR2 YENEEA. The V gene lost 0 bases and the J gene lost 1 base, with 5 bases spanning the gap. CDR3 sequence (DNA): TGTGCCAGCAGCTTAGACAGGGGCACAGATACGCAGTATTTT. Its translation is CASSLDRGTDTQYF.

This clone has a single count. This chain links TRBV7-9 with TRBJ2-7; TRBD1 agrees at 8 bases. V trimming: 5 bases; J trimming: 2 bases; junction bases outside the gene matches: 8. Per germline, CDR1 SEHNR and CDR2 FQNEAQ (reference sequence). The CDR3 is 15 amino acids. The CDR3 here is CASSPSPRGPYEQYF. CDR3 nucleotide sequence: TGTGCCAGCAGCCCATCTCCCAGGGGGCCCTACGAGCAGTACTTC.

This chain connects TRBV14 to TRBJ1-5; 9 nucleotides match TRBD1. The CDR3 totals 14 residues. Germline V gene sequence: CDR1 SGHDN, CDR2 FVKESK. Trimming took 5 bases from V and 2 from J; bases not matched to a gene: 1. The CDR3 coding sequence is TGTGCCAGCAGCAGGACAGGGGGCAATCAGCCCCAGCATTTT. It yields the protein CASSRTGGNQPQHF.

The genes are TRBV28 and TRBJ2-6, with D possibly TRBD1 on 6 matching bases. CDR1 and CDR2 from the germline V gene are MDHEN and SYDVKM. The CDR3 is 15 residues long. Trimming left V 8 bases short and J 2 bases short, with 13 bases between. The CDR3 sequence is CASGQYPAGANVLTF. CDR3 bases: TGTGCCAGCGGACAGTACCCTGCTGGGGCCAACGTCCTGACTTTC.

The chain joins TRBV9 to TRBJ2-3; D is perhaps TRBD2 (6 bases). Trimming removed 0 bases from V and 0 bases from J, with 11 bases in between. CDR1 SGDLS and CDR2 YYNGEE come from the germline V gene. The CDR3 is made up of 16 amino acids. The CDR3 loop is CASSVVGGASTDTQYF. The DNA of the CDR3 is TGTGCCAGCAGCGTAGTGGGCGGGGCTAGCACAGATACGCAGTATTTT.

The table lists this clone with a count of one. This chain links TRBV7-2 with TRBJ2-1; D could derive from TRBD1 or TRBD2 (6 bases each). The CDR3 is 15 amino acids. Germline values: CDR1 SGHTA, CDR2 FQGNSA. Trimming removed 5 bases at V and 4 bases at J, with 15 bases between. The CDR3 nucleotides read TGTGCCAGCAGCCTCATGGGGGGCGCTTACAATGAGCAGTTCTTC. Protein product: CASSLMGGAYNEQFF. Using reference TRBV7-2 and TRBJ2-1 for the parts outside the CDR3, the full variable domain is GAGVSQSPSNKVTEKGKDVELRCDPISGHTALYWYRQSLGQGLEFLIYFQGNSAPDKSGLPSDRFSAERTGGSVSTLTIQRTQQEDSAVYLCASSLMGGAYNEQFFGPGTRLTVL.